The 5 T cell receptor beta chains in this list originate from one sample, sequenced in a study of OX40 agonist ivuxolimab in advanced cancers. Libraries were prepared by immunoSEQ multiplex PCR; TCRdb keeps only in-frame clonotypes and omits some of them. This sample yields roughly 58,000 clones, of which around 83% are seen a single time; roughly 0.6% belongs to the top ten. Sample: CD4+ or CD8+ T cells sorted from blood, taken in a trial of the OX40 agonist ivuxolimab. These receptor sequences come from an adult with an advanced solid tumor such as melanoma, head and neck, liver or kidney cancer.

DNA of the CDR3: TGCGCCAGCAGCTCTACGGGAATCTCCGCAGATACGCAGTATTTT. This sequence encodes CASSSTGISADTQYF. The chain combines TRBV5-1 with TRBJ2-3, with TRBD2 as a possible D gene (5 bases). This CDR3 is built from 15 residues. CDR1 is SGHRS and CDR2 is YFSETQ in the germline V gene. Trimming removed 3 bases at V and 4 bases at J, with 15 bases between.

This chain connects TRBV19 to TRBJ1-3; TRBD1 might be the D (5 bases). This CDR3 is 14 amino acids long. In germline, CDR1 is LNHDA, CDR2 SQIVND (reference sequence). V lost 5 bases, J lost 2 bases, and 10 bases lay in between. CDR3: CASSYQGAGNTIYF. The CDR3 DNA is TGTGCCAGTAGTTATCAGGGTGCTGGAAACACCATATATTTT.

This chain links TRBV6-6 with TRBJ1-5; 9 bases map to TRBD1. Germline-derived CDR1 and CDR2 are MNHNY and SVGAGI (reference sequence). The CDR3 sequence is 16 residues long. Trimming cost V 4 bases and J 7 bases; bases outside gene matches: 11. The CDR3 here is CASSSLGGQGYQPQHF. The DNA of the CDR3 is TGTGCCAGCAGTTCCCTTGGGGGACAGGGTTACCAGCCCCAGCATTTT.

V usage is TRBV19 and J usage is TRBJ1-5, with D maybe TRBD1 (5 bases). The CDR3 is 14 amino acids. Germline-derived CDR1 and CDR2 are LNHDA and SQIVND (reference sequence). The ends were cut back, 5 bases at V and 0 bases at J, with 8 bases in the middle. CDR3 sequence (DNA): TGTGCCAGTAGTGGGGCCCTTAGCAATCAGCCCCAGCATTTT. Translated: CASSGALSNQPQHF. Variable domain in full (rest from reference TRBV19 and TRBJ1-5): DGGITQSPKYLFRKEGQNVTLSCEQNLNHDAMYWYRQDPGQGLRLIYYSQIVNDFQKGDIAEGYSVSREKKESFPLTVTSAQKNPTAFYLCASSGALSNQPQHFGDGTRLSIL.

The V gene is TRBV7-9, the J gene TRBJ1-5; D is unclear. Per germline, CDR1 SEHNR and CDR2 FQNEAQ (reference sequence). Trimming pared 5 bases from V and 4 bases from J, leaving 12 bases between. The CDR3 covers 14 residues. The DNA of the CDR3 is TGTGCCAGCAGCGCGGACGGACTAAATCAGCCCCAGCATTTT. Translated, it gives CASSADGLNQPQHF.